Presented here are 5 T cell receptor beta chains from one specimen sequenced in a study of cytomegalovirus exposure and HLA in healthy donors. PCR employed 60 Vbeta and 13 Jbeta primers. The assay was immunoSEQ multiplex PCR, and TCRdb's table has in-frame clones only and misses some. The repertoire includes under 200,000 clones, around 85% of them detected once, and approximately 3.9% sits in the top ten. Input material: PBMCs. These receptors originate from a man in his fifties or sixties in good health and CMV-seronegative.

J is TRBJ2-4 and V is TRBV2; possibly TRBD2 for D (6 bases). The V gene's germline CDR1 is SNHLY and CDR2 FYNNEI. V was clipped by 6 bases and J by 7 bases, with 13 bases between them. The CDR3 is 13 amino acids. CDR3 nucleotides: TGTGCCAGCAGGTCGGATGGAGGGAACATTCAGTACTTC. Protein product: CASRSDGGNIQYF.

The CDR3 protein is CAISESGTSGGVRETQYF. CDR3 in DNA: TGTGCCATCAGTGAGTCGGGAACTAGCGGGGGGGTCCGGGAGACCCAGTACTTC. The J gene is TRBJ2-5, the V gene TRBV10-3, with 13 bases fitting TRBD2. V trimming: 0 bases; J trimming: 5 bases; junction bases outside the gene matches: 9. The germline V gene encodes CDR1 ENHRY and CDR2 SYGVKD. The CDR3 contains 18 residues.

This clone came up once. This chain uses TRBV18 with TRBJ1-5; D gene unclear. The germline gives CDR1 KGHSH, CDR2 LQKENI. V gave up 3 bases and J gave up 3 bases, with 9 bases separating them. This CDR3 has 14 residues. The CDR3 region is CASSPQQANQPQHF. The CDR3 DNA reads TGTGCCAGCTCACCCCAGCAGGCCAATCAGCCCCAGCATTTT.

The chain recombines TRBV2 with TRBJ1-2; perhaps TRBD1 as D (5 bases). The V and J ends lost 2 bases and 8 bases respectively, with 15 bases between them. Germline V gives CDR1 SNHLY, CDR2 FYNNEI. There are 14 residues in the CDR3. CDR3 DNA sequence: TGTGCCAGCAGTGAAACAGGATCTTCCTACGGCTACACCTTC. It is translated as CASSETGSSYGYTF.

This clone was seen more than once but under ten times. V gene TRBV11-2 combines with J gene TRBJ1-2; D might be TRBD1 (6 bases). With 0 bases removed from V and 4 bases from J, the gap between germline ends came to 9 bases. This CDR3 comprises 14 residues. Germline V gene lookup returns CDR1 SGHAT and CDR2 FQNNGV. In DNA, the CDR3 is TGTGCCAGCAGCTTAGACAGGGGTGCCTATGGCTACACCTTC. Translating gives CASSLDRGAYGYTF.